A single TCR beta chain is shown here with its context. Its antigen is currently unknown. The data derive from a study of T cell responses to AZD1222 COVID-19 vaccine. Findings of the study overall: Repertoires were sampled only after the peak T cell response. Clonal diversity was possibly underestimated, and white British individuals and females predominated among donors. At baseline, just five to seven AZD1222 recipients tested seropositive. Targeting of unmutated variant regions was reportedly seen in nearly half of spike-specific TCRs.

Using immunoSEQ multiplex PCR, the repertoire was profiled, and TCRdb retains in-frame clones only, with some absent. The repertoire holds about 78,000 clones, approximately 85% seen once, with more than 4.5% in the top ten. The germline gives CDR1 MGHDK, CDR2 SYGVNS. CDR3 length equals 14 residues. With 3 bases removed from V and 17 bases from J, the gap between germline ends came to 20 bases. The specimen comprised peripheral blood, sampled on day 0 of MenACWY control vaccination. This clonotype originated in an adult in good health. This chain connects TRBV25-1 to TRBJ1-6; D is uncertain. The CDR3 here is CASSEGSKGSRIHF. In nucleotides, the CDR3 is TGTGCCAGCAGTGAGGGTTCCAAGGGTAGCAGGATCCACTTT.